Listed here are 22 T cell receptor beta chains from one sample, sequenced in a study of early T cells in non-severe SARS-CoV-2 infection (TCRdb year 2021). The protocol used for the library was 5' RACE. TCRdb lists the instrument as NextSeq 500. TCRdb passed the public sequencing reads through fastp at Q25 and MiXCR, retaining productive beta sequences. A single entry per CDR3 protein holds the most common genes and DNA from its merged rows. Within this sample are 85,000 to 100,000 distinct CDR3 sequences, with approximately 17% of them counted one time only. The ten largest clones take up over 1% of the sample. The sequenced sample consisted of whole blood. These receptor sequences come from an adult who was a healthcare worker with PCR-confirmed SARS-CoV-2 infection or an uninfected control (not recorded which).

This chain connects TRBV24-1 to TRBJ2-6; perhaps TRBD1 as D (5 bases). The CDR3 spans 17 residues. Germline-derived CDR1 and CDR2 are KGHDR and SFDVKD. Trimming took off 2 bases at V and 4 bases at J, with 14 bases between the two ends. For the CDR3, the DNA is TGTGCCACCAGTGATTCCACCAGGGCTCCCGGGGCCAACGTCCTGACTTTC. Protein product: CATSDSTRAPGANVLTF.

The V call is TRBV10-3, the J call TRBJ2-5; tentative D call: TRBD1 (6 bases). Trimming removed 4 bases at V and 7 bases at J, with 7 bases between. The CDR3 is 11 amino acids. The germline gives CDR1 ENHRY, CDR2 SYGVKD. As DNA, the CDR3 is TGTGCCATCAGTGGAGGGGGGACCCAGTACTTC. Translating it yields CAISGGGTQYF.

The table lists this clonotype with a few counts. The V call is TRBV29-1, the J call TRBJ2-7, with D unresolved. This CDR3 is 15 amino acids long. V was trimmed by 6 bases and J by 0 bases, leaving 18 bases between them. Germline assignment: CDR1 SQVTM and CDR2 ANQGSEA. CDR3 coding DNA: TGCAGCGTCGCGGTGGCAGGAGCCTTCTCCTACGAGCAGTACTTC. Amino acid sequence: CSVAVAGAFSYEQYF.

Regarding this clonotype: The junction and the germline gene differ at one end; a read error may be behind it. The chain has TRBV11-2 and TRBJ1-2, with D hard to call. Germline V gives CDR1 SGHAT, CDR2 FQNNGV. The CDR3 covers 11 residues. This chain's CDR3 is CASSLGISVYF. CDR3 in DNA: TGTGCCAGCAGCTTAGGAATTTCTGTTTACTTC.

This clonotype was found a few times. The V call is TRBV2, the J call TRBJ2-7; 10 nucleotides agree with TRBD2. The CDR3 has 18 amino acids. The germline V gene encodes CDR1 SNHLY and CDR2 FYNNEI. Germline trimming cut 6 bases from V and 1 base from J; bases unmatched to any gene: 15. CDR3 sequence reads: CASRRGLAAQKGSYEQYF. The CDR3 DNA reads as TGTGCCAGCAGACGAGGACTAGCGGCGCAAAAAGGGTCCTACGAGCAGTACTTC. Variable domain in full (rest from reference TRBV2 and TRBJ2-7): EPEVTQTPSHQVTQMGQEVILRCVPISNHLYFYWYRQILGQKVEFLVSFYNNEISEKSEIFDDQFSVERPDGSNFTLKIRSTKLEDSAMYFCASRRGLAAQKGSYEQYFGPGTRLTVT.

This chain uses TRBV20-1 with TRBJ2-2; D call uncertain. V dropped 6 bases and J dropped 4 bases, with 12 bases sitting between them. This CDR3 contains 13 residues. Germline values: CDR1 DFQATT, CDR2 SNEGSKA (reference sequence). The CDR3 DNA is TGCAGTGCGCTGAGAGATTTCACCGGGGAGCTGTTTTTT. It translates to CSALRDFTGELFF.

The chain employs TRBV20-1 and TRBJ2-3; D assignment may be TRBD1 or TRBD2 (5 bases each). V lost 7 bases to trimming and J lost 1 base, with 18 bases between them. Germline V gene sequence: CDR1 DFQATT, CDR2 SNEGSKA (reference sequence). The CDR3 length is 15 residues. DNA of the CDR3: TGCAGTGGAGGGGACCTTTACTATGGCACAGATACGCAGTATTTT. Its translation is CSGGDLYYGTDTQYF.

This clonotype was detected ten times or more. The gene calls are TRBV20-1 and TRBJ1-2; D may be TRBD1 (6 bases). Between the trimmed V and J ends, which lost 5 bases and 2 bases, there was a span of 15 bases. CDR1 and CDR2 from the germline V gene are DFQATT and SNEGSKA (reference sequence). The CDR3 consists of 14 residues. The CDR3, as DNA: TGCAGTGCTTCCCGAACAACAGGGAACTATGGCTACACCTTC. Translating it yields CSASRTTGNYGYTF.

This chain joins TRBV27 and TRBJ1-6; the D is unclear. The CDR3 is 14 residues long. The V end lost 2 bases, the J end lost 11 bases, and 13 bases lay between the germline ends. Germline lookup yields CDR1 MNHEY and CDR2 SMNVEV (reference sequence). In nucleotides, the CDR3 is TGTGCCAGCAGTTTAGGGCTGGGATTAACACCCCTCCACTTT. This encodes CASSLGLGLTPLHF.

A few counts support this clonotype. The chain couples TRBV12-3 or TRBV12-4 to TRBJ1-2; 11 bases are shared with TRBD1. Trimming took 6 bases from V and 5 from J; bases not matched to a gene: 11. The CDR3 is made up of 16 amino acids. The CDR3 DNA reads as TGTGCCAGCAGCCCCGGACAGGGGGCTCTGACATATGGCTACACCTTC. Its protein is CASSPGQGALTYGYTF.

This clonotype was detected a few times. This sequence joins TRBV7-2 and TRBJ1-2; no clear D. Trimming removed 4 bases from V and 4 bases from J, with 13 bases in between. In germline, CDR1 is SGHTA, CDR2 FQGNSA. The CDR3 sequence is 14 residues long. The CDR3: CASSSVLGSYGYTF. CDR3 coding DNA: TGTGCCAGCAGCTCCGTCCTAGGTAGCTATGGCTACACCTTC.

J is TRBJ1-5 and V is TRBV6-2 or TRBV6-3; 9 bases are a match to TRBD1. Looked up from germline, CDR1 is MNHEY and CDR2 is SVGEGT. The CDR3 totals 16 residues. V trimming: 5 bases; J trimming: 8 bases; junction bases outside the gene matches: 13. The CDR3 reads CASSLPGTGNIKPQHF. The CDR3 DNA sequence: TGTGCCAGCAGTCTTCCTGGGACAGGGAATATCAAGCCCCAGCATTTT.

This clonotype was detected a few times. This rearrangement joins TRBV12-3 or TRBV12-4 to TRBJ1-6; D unclear. The CDR3 has 14 residues. The V gene lost 2 bases and the J gene lost 10 bases, with 12 bases spanning the gap. CDR3 nucleotides: TGTGCCAGCAGTTTAAGTGAAGGGTCGTCACCCCTCCACTTT. It translates to CASSLSEGSSPLHF.

This clonotype was seen just once. Sequence at one end of the junction differs from germline and may be a read error. This chain links TRBV12-3 or TRBV12-4 with TRBJ1-4, with D perhaps matching TRBD1 (5 bases). The CDR3 is made up of 15 amino acids. The CDR3 here is CASSFGGAANEELFF. Here the CDR3 DNA reads TGTGCCAGCAGTTTTGGAGGGGCGGCTAATGAAGAACTGTTTTTT.

The V gene is TRBV7-2, the J gene TRBJ2-3; 8 bases match TRBD1. V lost 4 bases, J lost 4 bases, and 7 bases stayed unmatched. Germline V lookup: CDR1 SGHTA, CDR2 FQGNSA. The CDR3 consists of 15 residues. CDR3 sequence: CASSSWTGSADTQYF. In DNA form, the CDR3 reads TGTGCCAGCAGCTCCTGGACAGGGTCGGCAGATACGCAGTATTTT. The whole variable domain, filled in from reference TRBV7-2 and TRBJ2-3, reads GAGVSQSPSNKVTEKGKDVELRCDPISGHTALYWYRQSLGQGLEFLIYFQGNSAPDKSGLPSDRFSAERTGGSVSTLTIQRTQQEDSAVYLCASSSWTGSADTQYFGPGTRLTVL.

This clonotype was observed many times. The rearrangement joins TRBV28 to TRBJ1-6, with TRBD1 as a possible D gene (6 bases). Trimming left V 7 bases short and J 6 bases short, with 16 bases between. The CDR3 is 15 residues long. Germline loops: CDR1 MDHEN, CDR2 SYDVKM. As DNA, the CDR3 is TGTGCCAGCATGGGTGTGACAGGCATTAATTCACCCCTCCACTTT. Its translation: CASMGVTGINSPLHF.

This clonotype was found a few times. The chain joins TRBV5-1 to TRBJ2-7; 14 bases are shared with TRBD2. CDR3 length: 16 amino acids. With 0 bases clipped from V and 3 bases from J, the junction kept 2 bases outside the gene matches. The germline CDR1 and CDR2 sequences are SGHRS and YFSETQ. This chain's CDR3 is CASSLVGTSGGYEQYF. The CDR3 coding sequence is TGCGCCAGCAGCTTGGTTGGGACTAGCGGGGGCTACGAGCAGTACTTC.

The gene calls are TRBV5-1 and TRBJ2-1; D remains unclear. V lost 1 base, J lost 10 bases, and 6 bases lay in between. Looked up from germline, CDR1 is SGHRS and CDR2 is YFSETQ. The CDR3 loop spans 11 amino acids. CDR3 sequence reads: CASSLSDEQFF. As DNA, the CDR3 is TGCGCCAGCAGCTTGTCGGACGAGCAGTTCTTC.

This clonotype turned up a few times. The genes are TRBV7-9 and TRBJ2-7; the D gene is possibly TRBD2 (6 bases). In germline, CDR1 is SEHNR, CDR2 FQNEAQ (reference sequence). V gave up 5 bases and J gave up 7 bases, with 21 bases separating them. This CDR3 has 15 residues. The CDR3 nucleotides read TGTGCCAGCAGCCACATTAGCGGAACTACGAGGGAGCAGTACTTC. Encoded protein: CASSHISGTTREQYF.

This clonotype was counted a few times. V is TRBV25-1 and J is TRBJ2-2; 8 positions agree with TRBD2. Germline CDR1 and CDR2: MGHDK and SYGVNS. V dropped 2 bases and J dropped 4; count of bases not matched to a gene: 12. The CDR3 length is 18 residues. The CDR3 DNA sequence: TGTGCCAGCAGTGAAGTAGGCCTCCGGGGGGGCAGCACCGGGGAGCTGTTTTTT. It yields the protein CASSEVGLRGGSTGELFF. Together with reference TRBV25-1 and TRBJ2-2, the CDR3 gives the full variable domain: EADIYQTPRYLVIGTGKKITLECSQTMGHDKMYWYQQDPGMELHLIHYSYGVNSTEKGDLSSESTVSRIRTEHFPLTLESARPSHTSQYLCASSEVGLRGGSTGELFFGEGSRLTVL.

This clonotype showed up just a few times. The V gene is TRBV14, the J gene TRBJ1-2, with D tentatively TRBD1 (6 bases). CDR1 and CDR2 from the germline V gene are SGHDN and FVKESK. CDR3 length: 16 residues. V was shortened by 1 base and J by 3 bases, with 15 bases between the two germline ends. CDR3 amino acids: CASSQGGGAGHYGYTF. CDR3 in DNA: TGTGCCAGCAGCCAAGGAGGGGGGGCCGGTCACTATGGCTACACCTTC.

This clonotype was counted between two and nine times. The chain joins TRBV3-1 to TRBJ1-1; D gene ambiguous. The V and J ends lost 0 bases and 1 base respectively, with 6 bases between them. Germline V CDR1 and CDR2: LGHDT, YNNKEL (reference sequence). There are 14 residues in the CDR3. Here the CDR3 reads CASSQDGPNTEAFF. The CDR3 DNA sequence: TGTGCCAGCAGCCAAGACGGACCGAACACTGAAGCTTTCTTT.